The clone carrying this TCR beta chain was picked up a small number of times. Its specificity is not known. The sample originates from a study of vaccination and CD4 T cells after COVID-19. Across the study: Two mRNA vaccine doses were given, either BNT162b2 or mRNA-1273. Three convalescent patients underwent sampling at day 14 and then at days 161 to 241 post-vaccination, the study reports.

The germline gives CDR1 SGHNT, CDR2 YENEEA. The CDR3 is made up of 13 amino acids. Deletions cut 0 bases from V and 6 bases from J, with 7 bases between. The time point was: late sampling 161 to 241 days after vaccination in three convalescent patients. Treatment described: roughly 11-day PBMC culture with coronavirus spike peptide pools or control peptides (ViraFEST assay). It was with 9 to 10 IU/ml IL-2 and around 10 ug/ml peptide pools that 1.5 million to 2.5 million PBMCs per well were cultured. Sequence data for DNA of cultured CD4+ T cells were generated by the Oncomine TCR Beta short-read assay. TCRdb independently ran MiXCR on the PCR reads; one entry per CDR3 protein. The sample contains under 30,000 distinct CDR3 sequences, about two fifths of which appear only once.

The V call is TRBV11-3, the J call TRBJ2-3; D gene uncertain. The sequence derives from a human donor who had recovered from COVID-19. The sequences come from CD4+ T cells from blood, cultured in vitro, collected about 7 months after SARS-CoV-2 vaccination. In DNA, the CDR3 is TGTGCCAGCAGCTTAGATCTAGTTGATACGCAGTATTTT. It specifies CASSLDLVDTQYF.